The source of this T cell receptor beta chain is a study of blood T cell repertoires in COVID-19. Study details: Whether acute or convalescent, the COVID-19 samples came from the United States, Italy and Spain. PBMCs, B-cell-depleted T cells, or T cells provided the cDNA or gDNA that made up the material.

Under the authors' procedure: Researchers report that nucleated cell counts were estimated from reference gene primer amplification. Some clones are missing from TCRdb's copy, which holds only in-frame ones; the method was immunoSEQ multiplex PCR. D and trimming were read from the DNA, whereas the V and J calls and clone size are those reported in that table. This sample has some 40,000 clones; roughly 88% occur once, and the top ten carry approximately 32%. This CDR3 comprises 13 residues. Germline loops: CDR1 MGHDK, CDR2 SYGVNS. V was trimmed by 1 base and J by 4 bases, leaving 8 bases between them.

The rearrangement uses TRBV25-1 and TRBJ2-7; possibly TRBD1 for D (6 bases). Sequencing was carried out using peripheral blood. This sequence was found in a man between 65 and 79 years old with active COVID-19. The DNA of the CDR3 is TGTGCCAGCAGTGAATTACAGGGATACGAGCAGTACTTC. Protein: CASSELQGYEQYF.